Below, 10 T cell receptor beta chains from the same sample are listed, as sequenced in a study of T cells in Graves' hyperthyroidism and ophthalmopathy. RNA transcripts were the template for amplifying TCR beta CDR3 regions. Researchers ran a first-round RT-PCR on the TCR CDR3 using the HTBI primer set. TCRdb fed the multiplex PCR reads into MiXCR, producing one record per CDR3 protein. The table includes about 420,000 distinct CDR3 sequences, roughly 13% detected once. Specimen: blood. The origin of the receptors is a woman between 18 and 29 years old with Graves' hyperthyroidism.

There are many counts of this clonotype. The V gene is TRBV18, the J gene TRBJ2-7; the match to TRBD1 covers 7 bases. Germline CDR1 reads KGHSH; CDR2 reads LQKENI. The V gene end was trimmed by 3 bases and the J gene end by 4 bases; junction bases not matched to a gene: 3. This CDR3 has 13 amino acids. The CDR3 loop is CASSPNRGYEQYF. Written as DNA, the CDR3 is TGTGCCAGCTCACCGAACAGGGGATACGAGCAGTACTTC.

This clonotype was detected ten times or more. This chain connects TRBV28 to TRBJ2-6; D may be TRBD2 (5 bases). Trimming stripped 4 bases from V and 2 bases from J, with 12 bases between. Germline lookup yields CDR1 MDHEN and CDR2 SYDVKM. The CDR3 sequence is 16 residues long. The CDR3 spells CASSSPGGAGANVLTF. In DNA, the CDR3 is TGTGCCAGCAGTTCCCCCGGAGGAGCTGGGGCCAACGTCCTGACTTTC.

In this sample, this clonotype turned up a few times. The J gene is TRBJ1-3, the V gene TRBV13; perhaps TRBD1 as D (6 bases). Germline V gives CDR1 PRHDT, CDR2 FYEKMQ (reference sequence). CDR3 size: 14 residues. Trimming cost V 2 bases and J 2 bases, with 7 bases left between them. CDR3 in DNA: TGTGCCAGCAGCTTACGGGGGCCTGGAAACACCATATATTTT. This translates into CASSLRGPGNTIYF.

In this sample, this clonotype turned up a few times. V usage is TRBV9 and J usage is TRBJ2-5; D may match TRBD1 or TRBD2 (6 bases each). Germline CDR1 is SGDLS and CDR2 is YYNGEE. With 0 bases removed from V and 2 bases from J, the gap between germline ends came to 11 bases. This CDR3 is 15 amino acids long. The CDR3 sequence is CASSVVGGSQETQYF. CDR3 coding DNA: TGTGCCAGCAGCGTAGTAGGGGGGTCTCAAGAGACCCAGTACTTC.

This clonotype was recorded a few times. The chain is built from TRBV20-1 and TRBJ2-3; 9 nucleotides match TRBD2. There are 14 residues in the CDR3. The V gene's germline CDR1 is DFQATT and CDR2 SNEGSKA (reference sequence). The DNA of the CDR3 is TGCAGCGTTGAGCTGGGACTAGCAGCAGATACGCAGTATTTT. This encodes CSVELGLAADTQYF.

The table lists this clonotype with many counts. This chain links TRBV3-1 with TRBJ1-1, with no clear D. The germline V gene has CDR1 LGHDT and CDR2 YNNKEL (reference sequence). V was pared by 1 base and J by 7 bases, with 4 bases between. CDR3 length: 11 amino acids. The CDR3 sequence is CASSQGDEAFF. In DNA form, the CDR3 reads TGTGCCAGCAGCCAAGGTGATGAAGCTTTCTTT.

This clonotype was detected a few times. This chain uses TRBV14 with TRBJ1-2; D remains unclear. The ends were cut back, 0 bases at V and 4 bases at J, with 9 bases in the middle. This CDR3 spans 14 amino acids. Germline values: CDR1 SGHDN, CDR2 FVKESK. Here the CDR3 reads CASSQEAGFYGYTF. The CDR3 bases are TGTGCCAGCAGCCAAGAAGCCGGGTTCTATGGCTACACCTTC.

This clonotype was detected many times. The rearrangement joins TRBV13 to TRBJ1-1, with TRBD1 as a possible D gene (5 bases). The CDR3 is made up of 16 amino acids. Germline CDR1 is PRHDT and CDR2 is FYEKMQ (reference sequence). Trimming cost V 5 bases and J 3 bases, with 19 bases left between them. In nucleotides, the CDR3 is TGTGCCAGCAGCCAATGGGGCAGAGGGAGGGACACTGAAGCTTTCTTT. Protein product: CASSQWGRGRDTEAFF.

Ten or more counts support this clonotype. V and J are TRBV15 and TRBJ2-7; D is undetermined. Per the germline V gene, CDR1 is LNHNV and CDR2 is YYDKDF (reference sequence). Trimming removed 5 bases at V and 0 bases at J, with 8 bases between. CDR3 length: 13 residues. Here the CDR3 DNA reads TGTGCCACCAGCTCTAAAAGCTCCTACGAGCAGTACTTC. Its translation: CATSSKSSYEQYF.

Many counts were recorded for this clonotype. The chain recombines TRBV30 with TRBJ1-4; D is unclear. V was trimmed by 4 bases and J by 0 bases, leaving 3 bases between them. Germline values: CDR1 GTSNPN, CDR2 SVGIG (reference sequence). This CDR3 has 12 amino acids. CDR3 DNA: TGTGCCTGGAAAGCAACTAATGAAAAACTGTTTTTT. Translation gives CAWKATNEKLFF. Full variable domain (missing parts from reference TRBV30 and TRBJ1-4): SQTIHQWPATLVQPVGSPLSLECTVEGTSNPNLYWYRQAAGRGLQLLFYSVGIGQISSEVPQNLSASRPQDRQFILSSKKLLLSDSGFYLCAWKATNEKLFFGSGTQLSVL.